A selection of T cell receptor beta chains follows, all from one sample in a study of cytomegalovirus exposure and HLA in healthy donors. Generated by immunoSEQ multiplex PCR, the TCRdb table keeps only in-frame clones and is missing some. Of some 85,000 clones in the sample, roughly 95% were seen once. Sequences were obtained from PBMCs. The receptors were gathered from a woman under 30 in good health and CMV-seronegative. Both conserved end residues are part of each CDR3. D genes are given only for firm matches. Size is omitted from some rows. Given values are once, few, many or a class for expanded clones.

v_call: TRBV12-5; d_call: TRBD1; clone_size: NA; j_call: TRBJ2-3; cdr3_nt: TGTGCTAGCGCTCCGACAGGGGATACGCAGTATTTT; cdr3_aa: CASAPTGDTQYF
v_call: TRBV5-1; d_call: TRBD2; clone_size: NA; j_call: TRBJ2-1; cdr3_nt: TGCGCCAGCAGCCAGCCGGGACTAGCTGTGGATGAGCAGTTCTTC; cdr3_aa: CASSQPGLAVDEQFF
v_call: TRBV19; d_call: TRBD1; clone_size: NA; j_call: TRBJ2-1; cdr3_nt: TGTGCCAGTAGGGTATCGGGGACAGGAGAAAGTGTGGATATCAATGAGCAGTTCTTC; cdr3_aa: CASRVSGTGESVDINEQFF
v_call: TRBV19; d_call: NA; clone_size: NA; j_call: TRBJ2-1; cdr3_nt: TGTGCCAGTAGTATGATCCACAGGTGGACAAGCAATGAGCAGTTCTTC; cdr3_aa: CASSMIHRWTSNEQFF
v_call: TRBV10-2; d_call: TRBD2; clone_size: NA; j_call: TRBJ2-7; cdr3_nt: TGCGCCAGCAGTGAAGATCAGCGGGAGTGGGGCGAGCAGTACTTC; cdr3_aa: CASSEDQREWGEQYF
v_call: TRBV6-5; d_call: NA; clone_size: NA; j_call: TRBJ2-1; cdr3_nt: TGTGCCAGCAGTTACTTCGGAGGGAGCTCCTACAATGAGCAGTTCTTC; cdr3_aa: CASSYFGGSSYNEQFF
v_call: TRBV10-2; d_call: NA; clone_size: NA; j_call: TRBJ2-5; cdr3_nt: TGCGCCAGCAGTCCTCTTTCCGGGGCAGGGGAAGAGACCCAGTACTTC; cdr3_aa: CASSPLSGAGEETQYF
v_call: TRBV5-1; d_call: NA; clone_size: NA; j_call: TRBJ1-5; cdr3_nt: TGCGCCAGCAGCTTGGGTACGGGTAGCAATCAGCCCCAGCATTTT; cdr3_aa: CASSLGTGSNQPQHF
v_call: TRBV30; d_call: TRBD1; clone_size: NA; j_call: TRBJ2-2; cdr3_nt: TGTGCCTGGAGTGCCGTGGACAGGACGGTAACCGGGGAGCTGTTTTTT; cdr3_aa: CAWSAVDRTVTGELFF
v_call: TRBV27; d_call: TRBD1; clone_size: NA; j_call: TRBJ2-1; cdr3_nt: TGTGCCAGCAGTAACCCGGGACAGGGACGTCAATGGCAGTTCTTC; cdr3_aa: CASSNPGQGRQWQFF
v_call: TRBV2; d_call: NA; clone_size: NA; j_call: TRBJ1-1; cdr3_nt: TGTGCCAGCAGTGGAGTTAGCACTGAAGCTTTCTTT; cdr3_aa: CASSGVSTEAFF
v_call: TRBV5-1; d_call: NA; clone_size: NA; j_call: TRBJ2-1; cdr3_nt: TGCGCCAGCAGCTTGGTGGGTTGGGTCGGCGGGATGCTCTACAATGAGCAGTTCTTC; cdr3_aa: CASSLVGWVGGMLYNEQFF
v_call: TRBV10-1; d_call: TRBD1; clone_size: NA; j_call: TRBJ2-7; cdr3_nt: TGCGCCAGCAGTGTGGGACAGGGTCTCTACGAGCAGTACTTC; cdr3_aa: CASSVGQGLYEQYF
v_call: TRBV5-4; d_call: TRBD1; clone_size: NA; j_call: TRBJ1-1; cdr3_nt: TGTGCCAGCAGCTCCAGGGGGCTGAACACTGAAGCTTTCTTT; cdr3_aa: CASSSRGLNTEAFF
v_call: TRBV10-3; d_call: TRBD2; clone_size: NA; j_call: TRBJ2-5; cdr3_nt: TGTGCCATCAGTGAGGGTAGCGGGAGGGCCGAGAGGGGCGAGACCCAGTACTTC; cdr3_aa: CAISEGSGRAERGETQYF
v_call: TRBV10-3; d_call: NA; clone_size: NA; j_call: TRBJ2-7; cdr3_nt: TGTGCCATCAGTGCTGGTCGTGGGAGAGGGTACGAGCAGTACTTC; cdr3_aa: CAISAGRGRGYEQYF
v_call: TRBV12-5; d_call: NA; clone_size: NA; j_call: TRBJ2-5; cdr3_nt: TGTGCTAGTGGTTTAAGAGGGTGCGGTGAGACCCAGTACTTC; cdr3_aa: CASGLRGCGETQYF
v_call: TRBV10-3; d_call: TRBD1; clone_size: NA; j_call: TRBJ1-2; cdr3_nt: TGTGCCATCAGTGAGTCGACAGGGGGCAGCTATGGCTACACCTTC; cdr3_aa: CAISESTGGSYGYTF
v_call: TRBV7-9; d_call: TRBD1; clone_size: NA; j_call: TRBJ1-1; cdr3_nt: TGTGCCAGCAGCTTGGGACAGGCGAACACTGAAGCTTTCTTT; cdr3_aa: CASSLGQANTEAFF
v_call: TRBV7-9; d_call: NA; clone_size: NA; j_call: TRBJ2-1; cdr3_nt: TGTGCCAGCAGCTTTTTTGACTACTCCAATGAGCAGTTCTTC; cdr3_aa: CASSFFDYSNEQFF
v_call: TRBV11-2; d_call: NA; clone_size: once; j_call: TRBJ2-1; cdr3_nt: TGTGCCAGCAGCTTAGTTGGGCTAGAGCAGTTCTTC; cdr3_aa: CASSLVGLEQFF
v_call: TRBV5-4; d_call: TRBD2; clone_size: NA; j_call: TRBJ2-7; cdr3_nt: TGTGCCAGCAGCTTGTTGTCTAGCGGGAGCTCCTACGAGCAGTACTTC; cdr3_aa: CASSLLSSGSSYEQYF
v_call: TRBV29-1; d_call: NA; clone_size: NA; j_call: TRBJ1-1; cdr3_nt: TGCAGCGTTGATGGTTGGGGGCCTATGAACACTGAAGCTTTCTTT; cdr3_aa: CSVDGWGPMNTEAFF
v_call: TRBV21-1; d_call: NA; clone_size: NA; j_call: TRBJ2-7; cdr3_nt: TGTGCCAGCAGCGACCGATACAGGGGGGATCGCGAGCAGTACTTC; cdr3_aa: CASSDRYRGDREQYF
v_call: TRBV13; d_call: NA; clone_size: NA; j_call: TRBJ2-7; cdr3_nt: TGTGCCAGCAGCAGGGGTAGACCCCCCTACGAGCAGTACTTC; cdr3_aa: CASSRGRPPYEQYF
v_call: TRBV18; d_call: TRBD1; clone_size: once; j_call: TRBJ2-1; cdr3_nt: TGTGCCAGCTCATCTAGACCGGGACAGGGAGTAACCAATGAGCAGTTCTTC; cdr3_aa: CASSSRPGQGVTNEQFF
v_call: TRBV6-5; d_call: TRBD1; clone_size: NA; j_call: TRBJ2-7; cdr3_nt: TGTGCCAGCAGTTCTTGGACAGGGGCTTCCTACGAGCAGTACTTC; cdr3_aa: CASSSWTGASYEQYF
v_call: TRBV6-1; d_call: NA; clone_size: NA; j_call: TRBJ1-2; cdr3_nt: TGTGCCAGCAGTGAACATAAGATCGGGGTTGCGAGTGGCTACACCTTC; cdr3_aa: CASSEHKIGVASGYTF
v_call: TRBV10-3; d_call: TRBD1; clone_size: NA; j_call: TRBJ2-3; cdr3_nt: TGTGCCTCATCCGGGACAGGGACACTTGGAGATACGCAGTATTTT; cdr3_aa: CASSGTGTLGDTQYF